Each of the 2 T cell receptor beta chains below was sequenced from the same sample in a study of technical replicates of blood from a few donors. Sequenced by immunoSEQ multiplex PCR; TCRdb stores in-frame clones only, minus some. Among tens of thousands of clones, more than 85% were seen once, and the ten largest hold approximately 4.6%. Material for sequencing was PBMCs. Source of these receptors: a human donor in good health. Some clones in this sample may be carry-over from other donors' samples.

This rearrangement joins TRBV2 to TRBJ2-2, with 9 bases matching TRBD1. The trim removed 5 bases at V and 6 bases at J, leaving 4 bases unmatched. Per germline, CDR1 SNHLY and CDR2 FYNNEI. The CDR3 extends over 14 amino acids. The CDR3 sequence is CASSNRGRAGELFF. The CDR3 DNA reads TGTGCCAGCAGTAACAGGGGGCGCGCCGGGGAGCTGTTTTTT.

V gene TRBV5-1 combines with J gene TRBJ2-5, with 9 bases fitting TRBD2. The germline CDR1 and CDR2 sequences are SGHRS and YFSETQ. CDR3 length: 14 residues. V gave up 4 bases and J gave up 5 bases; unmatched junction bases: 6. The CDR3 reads CASSRAGGYETQYF. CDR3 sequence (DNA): TGCGCCAGCAGCCGCGCGGGAGGGTATGAGACCCAGTACTTC.